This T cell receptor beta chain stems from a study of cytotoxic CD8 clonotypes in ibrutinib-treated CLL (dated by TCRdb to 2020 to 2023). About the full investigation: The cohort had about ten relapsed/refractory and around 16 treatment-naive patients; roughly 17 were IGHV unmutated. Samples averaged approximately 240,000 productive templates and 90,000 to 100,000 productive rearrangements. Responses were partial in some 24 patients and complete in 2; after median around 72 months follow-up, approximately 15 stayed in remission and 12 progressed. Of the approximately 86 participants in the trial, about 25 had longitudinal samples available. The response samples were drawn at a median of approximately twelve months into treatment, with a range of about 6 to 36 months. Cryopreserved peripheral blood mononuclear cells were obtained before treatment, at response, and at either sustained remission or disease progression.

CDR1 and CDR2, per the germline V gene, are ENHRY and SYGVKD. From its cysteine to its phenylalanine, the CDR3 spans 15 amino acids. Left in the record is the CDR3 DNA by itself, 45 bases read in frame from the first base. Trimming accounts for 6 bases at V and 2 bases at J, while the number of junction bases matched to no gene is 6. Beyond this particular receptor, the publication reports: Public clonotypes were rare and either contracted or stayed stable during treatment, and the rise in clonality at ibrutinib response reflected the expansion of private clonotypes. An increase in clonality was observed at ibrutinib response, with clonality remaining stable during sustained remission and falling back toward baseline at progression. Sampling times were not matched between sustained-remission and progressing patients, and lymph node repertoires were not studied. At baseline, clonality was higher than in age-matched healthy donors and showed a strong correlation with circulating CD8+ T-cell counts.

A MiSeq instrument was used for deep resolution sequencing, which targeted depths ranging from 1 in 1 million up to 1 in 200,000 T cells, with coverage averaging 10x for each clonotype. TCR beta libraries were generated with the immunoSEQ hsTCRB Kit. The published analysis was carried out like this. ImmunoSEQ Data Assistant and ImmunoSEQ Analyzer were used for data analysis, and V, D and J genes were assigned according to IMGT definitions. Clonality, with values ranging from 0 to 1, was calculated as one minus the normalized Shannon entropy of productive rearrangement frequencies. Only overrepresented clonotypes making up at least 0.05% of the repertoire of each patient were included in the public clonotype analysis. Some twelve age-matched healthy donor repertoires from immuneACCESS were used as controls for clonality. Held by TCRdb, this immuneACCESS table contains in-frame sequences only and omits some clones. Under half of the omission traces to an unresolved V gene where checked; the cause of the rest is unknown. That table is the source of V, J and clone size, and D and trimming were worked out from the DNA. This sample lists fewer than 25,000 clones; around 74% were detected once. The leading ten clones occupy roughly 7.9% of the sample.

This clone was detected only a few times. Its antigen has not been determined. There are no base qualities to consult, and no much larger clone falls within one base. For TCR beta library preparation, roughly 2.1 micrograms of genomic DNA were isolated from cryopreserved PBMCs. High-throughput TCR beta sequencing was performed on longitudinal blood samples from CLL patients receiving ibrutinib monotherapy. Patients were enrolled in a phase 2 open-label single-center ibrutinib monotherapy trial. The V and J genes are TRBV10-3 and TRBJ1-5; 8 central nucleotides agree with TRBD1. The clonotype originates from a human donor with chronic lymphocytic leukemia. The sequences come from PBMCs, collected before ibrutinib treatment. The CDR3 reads CAIRATGEGNQPQHF. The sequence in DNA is TGTGCCATCAGAGCGACAGGGGAGGGCAATCAGCCCCAGCATTTT.